This record concerns one T cell receptor (beta chain) sequence. Its recognized antigen is unknown. Base qualities are not at hand, and no much larger clone is one base apart. TCR beta libraries were generated from genomic DNA with the immunoSEQ kit, following the manufacturer's recommendations. To prepare libraries, a first multiplex PCR with proprietary primers was run, followed by a second PCR that added unique barcodes, and a bead cleanup was done after each round. Each sample batch included a kit-provided positive control reaction and a negative control reaction. The final libraries were assessed on an Agilent 4200 TapeStation D1000 ScreenTape, pooled by volume, and quantified by qPCR. An Illumina NextSeq500 fitted with a MidOutput 150-cycle cartridge performed the sequencing, running 156 Read1 cycles and 15 Index1 cycles with the kit's custom primers. The pooled library was loaded at 0.9 to 1 pM with a roughly 22% PhiX control spike-in. Per the source publication's procedure: Vendor-processed data were analyzed in R, with a clonotype defined as all T cells sharing the same CDR3 nucleotide sequence. In the clone abundance analyses, frequencies were normalized to the 10,000 most abundant clones in each sample. Before analysis, public T cell clones were removed, and these numbered fewer than five per sample on average. An abundance difference of at least 32-fold between compartments was the criterion for calling clonotypes tumor-enriched or baseline blood-enriched. Clonotypes expanded or contracted between blood time points were identified with a beta-binomial differential abundance model. Tumor-blood repertoire similarity was measured with the Baroni-Urbani and Buser coefficient, and group comparisons used two-tailed Wilcoxon tests in R. TCRdb holds this immuneACCESS table with in-frame rearrangements only. Some clones are missing; in checked studies, unresolved V genes explain under half, and the rest has no known cause. From that table come the V and J calls and clone size; the DNA was used to work out D and trimming. The sample table lists 40,000 to 60,000 clones, around three quarters of them with a count of one. The ten largest clones represent less than 30% of the sample.

The time point label, as the study defines it: blood 2 weeks post-SBRT. What the treatment or condition label conveys for this sample: 15 Gy SBRT to primary tumor, nephrectomy 4 weeks later. Serial peripheral blood from radiation-treated patients was sampled at baseline, 2 weeks and 4 weeks after SBRT to track tumor-enriched clonotypes. Renal cell carcinoma with clear cell pathology was present in all patients. Genomic DNA for TCR sequencing was prepared using the QIAamp DNA Blood Mini Kit (Qiagen). Only samples passing all quality control checks were included in the analyses. The sample belongs to a study of radiation and T cells in renal cell carcinoma (dated by TCRdb to 2018 to 2021). Background on the whole study: Samples came from a clinical trial, in which primary renal cell carcinomas received 15 Gy stereotactic body radiation therapy followed by nephrectomy 4 weeks later. Across all 50 or so samples, 4,016,671 unique CDR3 nucleotide sequences, encoding 2.5 million to 3 million unique CDR3 amino acid sequences, were identified. In total, almost 55 samples, comprising some 25 tumors and approximately 27 peripheral blood samples, were subjected to TCR beta sequencing.

V is shortened by 2 bases, J by 3 bases, and the region joining them spans 8 bases. CDR1 SGHNT and CDR2 YYREEE were looked up in the germline V gene (reference sequence). From its cysteine to its phenylalanine, the CDR3 spans 13 amino acids. Only the CDR3 DNA stays, 39 bases, in frame from base 1. General study outcomes and caveats: Top tumor clonotypes rose in blood from baseline to 2 weeks post-radiation, then contracted by 4 weeks, suggesting transient expansion of tumor-resident clones. Tracking of blood repertoire dynamics stopped at approximately four weeks after treatment, with no follow-up past that point. Because the trial had a single-armed design, the trial could not examine how radiation dose or scheduling affected the TCR repertoire. No pretreatment tumor biopsies were available, so the baseline intratumoral presence of clonotypes could not be determined.

This specimen was blood, taken from a patient whose treatment included radiotherapy and nephrectomy. Rearrangement joined TRBV5-4 to TRBJ1-1; the D gene assignment is ambiguous. The clonotype was recovered from a woman in her 70s with renal cell carcinoma. Read as DNA, the sequence is TGTGCCAGCAGCTTTGACACATACACTGAAGCTTTCTTT. Its coded protein is CASSFDTYTEAFF.